This TCR beta chain was documented in a study of prognosis after radiotherapy for stage I lung cancer. Study-wide context: Recruiting of stage I non-small cell lung cancer patients into the study occurred between 2018 and early 2019. SBRT was given in 3 to 5 fractions at a biologically effective dose of at least 100 Gy as radiotherapy.

The CDR3 is 15 residues long. Looked up from germline, CDR1 is SGHAT and CDR2 is FQNNGV. V dropped 5 bases and J dropped 13 bases, with 21 bases sitting between them. As to this clonotype: What it recognizes is unknown.

Amplification of the TCR beta CDR3 (from genomic DNA) was done by two-round multiplex PCR. For every TRBV and TRBJ gene, a specific primer was used in first-round PCR. TCRdb re-analysed the multiplex PCR reads in MiXCR, keeping a single row per CDR3 protein. The table has about 15,000 distinct CDR3 sequences, 17% seen once. Study-wide findings and caveats: Reportedly, patients with and without metastases differed in TRBV and TRBJ gene usage.

The sample was PBMCs, taken before or after stereotactic body radiation therapy (not recorded which). This clonotype was obtained from a donor over 45 with non-small cell lung cancer. The chain couples TRBV11-2 to TRBJ1-6; D unclear. The CDR3 reads CASSDPGSAVHPLHF. The DNA of the CDR3 is TGTGCCAGCAGCGACCCCGGTAGCGCAGTGCACCCCCTCCACTTT.